Ten or more counts support the clone carrying this TCR beta chain. TCRdb redid the calling of the 5' RACE reads with MiXCR, one entry per CDR3 protein. Of some 60,000 distinct CDR3 sequences detected, more than 7.5% appear once; the ten largest clones hold approximately 12%. The data stem from a study of neurological immune-mediated disorders. Time point here: longitudinal time-point 2. The CDR3 runs 13 residues. Germline V gene lookup returns CDR1 DFQATT and CDR2 SNEGSKA (reference sequence). V lost 5 bases to trimming and J lost 1 base, with 12 bases between them. The chain couples TRBV20-1 to TRBJ2-7; either TRBD1 or TRBD2 may fit D (7 bases each). This sequence originates from a man aged 25-45 years in good health. Sequenced sample: PBMCs. CDR3 protein: CSAGGDSSYEQYF. The DNA of the CDR3 is TGCAGTGCTGGGGGGGACAGTTCCTACGAGCAGTACTTC.